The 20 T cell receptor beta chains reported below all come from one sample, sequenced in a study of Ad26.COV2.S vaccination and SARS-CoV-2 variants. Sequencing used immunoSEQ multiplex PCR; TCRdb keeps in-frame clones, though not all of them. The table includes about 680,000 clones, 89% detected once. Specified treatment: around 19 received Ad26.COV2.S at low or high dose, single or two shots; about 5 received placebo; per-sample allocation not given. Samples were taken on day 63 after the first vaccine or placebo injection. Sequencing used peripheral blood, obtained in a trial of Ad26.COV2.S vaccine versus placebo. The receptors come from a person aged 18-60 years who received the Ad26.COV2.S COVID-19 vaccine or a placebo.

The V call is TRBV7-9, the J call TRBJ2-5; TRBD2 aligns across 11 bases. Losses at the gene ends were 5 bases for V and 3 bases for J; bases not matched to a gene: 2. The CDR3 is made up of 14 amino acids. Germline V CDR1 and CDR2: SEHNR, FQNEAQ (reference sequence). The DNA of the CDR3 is TGTGCCAGCAGCCCGACTAGCGGGGAAGAGACCCAGTACTTC. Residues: CASSPTSGEETQYF.

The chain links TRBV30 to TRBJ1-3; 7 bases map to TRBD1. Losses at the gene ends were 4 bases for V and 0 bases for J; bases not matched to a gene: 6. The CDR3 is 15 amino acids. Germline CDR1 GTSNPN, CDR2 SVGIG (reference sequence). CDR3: CAWTWGTASGNTIYF. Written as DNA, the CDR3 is TGTGCCTGGACCTGGGGGACAGCCTCTGGAAACACCATATATTTT.

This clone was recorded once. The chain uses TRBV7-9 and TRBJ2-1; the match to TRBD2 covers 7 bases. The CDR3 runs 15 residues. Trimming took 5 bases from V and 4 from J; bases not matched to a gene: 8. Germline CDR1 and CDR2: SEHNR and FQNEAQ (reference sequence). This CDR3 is CASSLSGAEYNEQFF. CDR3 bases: TGTGCCAGCAGCCTCAGCGGGGCAGAATACAATGAGCAGTTCTTC.

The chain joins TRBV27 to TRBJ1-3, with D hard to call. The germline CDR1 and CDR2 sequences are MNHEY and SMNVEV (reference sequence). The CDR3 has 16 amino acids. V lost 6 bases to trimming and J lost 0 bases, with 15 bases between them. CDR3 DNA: TGTGCCAGCAGCTCCCTGGGAAGGGTCTCTGGAAACACCATATATTTT. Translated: CASSSLGRVSGNTIYF.

CDR3 coding DNA: TGCAGTGCTAGTAAACCCCTCCAAACGGACTATGGCTACACCTTC. Translating it yields CSASKPLQTDYGYTF. The chain is built from TRBV20-1 and TRBJ1-2, with D uncertain. This CDR3 comprises 15 residues. With 3 bases removed from V and 3 bases from J, the gap between germline ends came to 17 bases. The germline V gene encodes CDR1 DFQATT and CDR2 SNEGSKA (reference sequence).

The CDR3 is CASSLVPGDDEQYF. The CDR3 region has the DNA TGTGCCAGCAGCTTAGTGCCAGGGGATGACGAGCAGTACTTC. The chain carries TRBV7-2 and TRBJ2-7; D perhaps matches TRBD1 (6 bases). The CDR3 loop spans 14 amino acids. CDR1 is SGHTA, CDR2 FQGNSA, per germline. The germline V and J ends were trimmed by 1 base and 5 bases, with 12 bases remaining between them.

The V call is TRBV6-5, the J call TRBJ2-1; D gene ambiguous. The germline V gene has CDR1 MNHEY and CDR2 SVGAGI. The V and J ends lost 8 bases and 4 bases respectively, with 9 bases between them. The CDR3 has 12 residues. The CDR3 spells CASLDPYNEQFF. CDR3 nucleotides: TGTGCCAGCCTTGACCCATACAATGAGCAGTTCTTC.

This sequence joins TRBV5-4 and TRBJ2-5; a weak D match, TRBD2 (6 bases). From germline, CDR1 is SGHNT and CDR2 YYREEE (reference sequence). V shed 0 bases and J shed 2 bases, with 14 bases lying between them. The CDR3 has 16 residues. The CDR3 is CASSLAGGGAQETQYF. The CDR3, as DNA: TGTGCCAGCAGCTTGGCGGGTGGAGGGGCGCAAGAGACCCAGTACTTC.

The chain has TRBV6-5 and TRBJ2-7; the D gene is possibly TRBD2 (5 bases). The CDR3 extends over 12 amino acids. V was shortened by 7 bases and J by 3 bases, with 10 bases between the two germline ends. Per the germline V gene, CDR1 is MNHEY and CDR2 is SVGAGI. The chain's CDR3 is CASTRTFYEQYF. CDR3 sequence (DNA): TGTGCCAGCACGAGGACTTTCTACGAGCAGTACTTC.

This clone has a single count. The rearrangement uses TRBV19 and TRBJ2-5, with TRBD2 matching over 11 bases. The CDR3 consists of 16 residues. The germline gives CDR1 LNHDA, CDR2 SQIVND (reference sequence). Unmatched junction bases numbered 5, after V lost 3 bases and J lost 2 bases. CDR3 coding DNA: TGTGCCAGTAGTATGGGGGGACTAGCGGAGCAAGAGACCCAGTACTTC. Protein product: CASSMGGLAEQETQYF.

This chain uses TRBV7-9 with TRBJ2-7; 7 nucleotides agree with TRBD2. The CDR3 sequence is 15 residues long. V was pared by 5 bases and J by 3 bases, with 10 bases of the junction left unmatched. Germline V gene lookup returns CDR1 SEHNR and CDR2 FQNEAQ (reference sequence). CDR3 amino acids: CASSPGLVQDYEQYF. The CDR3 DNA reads TGTGCCAGCAGCCCAGGACTAGTTCAGGACTACGAGCAGTACTTC.

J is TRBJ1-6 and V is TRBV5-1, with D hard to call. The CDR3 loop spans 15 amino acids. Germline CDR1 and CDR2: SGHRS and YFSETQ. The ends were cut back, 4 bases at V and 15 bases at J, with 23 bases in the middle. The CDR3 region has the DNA TGCGCCAGCAGCAACGGGAATCCGGAGAATGGGCTCCTCCACTTT. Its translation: CASSNGNPENGLLHF.

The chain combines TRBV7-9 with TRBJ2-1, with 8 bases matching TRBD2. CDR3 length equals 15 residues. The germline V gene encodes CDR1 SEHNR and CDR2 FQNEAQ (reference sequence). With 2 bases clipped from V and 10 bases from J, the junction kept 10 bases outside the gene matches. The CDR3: CASSLSGSSGGEQFF. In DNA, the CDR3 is TGTGCCAGCAGCTTAAGCGGGAGTTCGGGTGGGGAGCAGTTCTTC.

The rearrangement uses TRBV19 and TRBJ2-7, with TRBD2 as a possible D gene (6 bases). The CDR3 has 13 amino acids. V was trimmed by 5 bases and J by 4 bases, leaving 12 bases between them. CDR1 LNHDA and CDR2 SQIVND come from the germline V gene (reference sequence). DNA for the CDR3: TGTGCCAGTAGTCGGGCTAGCGATTACGAGCAGTACTTC. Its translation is CASSRASDYEQYF.

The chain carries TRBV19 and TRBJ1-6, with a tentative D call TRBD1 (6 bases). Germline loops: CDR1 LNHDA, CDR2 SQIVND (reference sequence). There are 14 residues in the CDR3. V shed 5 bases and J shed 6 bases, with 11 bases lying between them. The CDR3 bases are TGTGCCAGTAGTCTGGACAGTCCTAATTCACCCCTCCACTTT. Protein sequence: CASSLDSPNSPLHF.

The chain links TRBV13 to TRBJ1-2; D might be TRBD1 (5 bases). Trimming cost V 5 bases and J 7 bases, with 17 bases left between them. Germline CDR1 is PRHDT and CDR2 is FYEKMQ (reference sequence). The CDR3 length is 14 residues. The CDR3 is CASSPQGGAGGYTF. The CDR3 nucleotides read TGTGCCAGCAGCCCCCAAGGAGGGGCAGGTGGCTACACCTTC.

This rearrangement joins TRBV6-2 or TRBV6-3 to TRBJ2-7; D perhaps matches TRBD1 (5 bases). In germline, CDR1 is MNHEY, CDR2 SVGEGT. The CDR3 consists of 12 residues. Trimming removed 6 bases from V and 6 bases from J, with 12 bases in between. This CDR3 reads CASSDARVEQYF. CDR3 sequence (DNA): TGTGCCAGCAGCGATGCCAGGGTCGAGCAGTACTTC.

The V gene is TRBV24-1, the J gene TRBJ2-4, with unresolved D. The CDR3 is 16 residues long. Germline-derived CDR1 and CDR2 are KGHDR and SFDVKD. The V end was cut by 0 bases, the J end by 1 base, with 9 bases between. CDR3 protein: CATSDLLAAAKNIQYF. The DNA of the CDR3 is TGTGCCACCAGTGATTTGTTGGCGGCGGCCAAAAACATTCAGTACTTC.

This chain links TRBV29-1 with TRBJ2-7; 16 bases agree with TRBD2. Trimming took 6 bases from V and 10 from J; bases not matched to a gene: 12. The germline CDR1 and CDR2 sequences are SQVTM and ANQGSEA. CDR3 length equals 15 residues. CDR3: CSVGTSGGASVVQYF. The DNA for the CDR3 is TGCAGCGTCGGGACTAGCGGGGGGGCGTCGGTGGTTCAGTACTTC.

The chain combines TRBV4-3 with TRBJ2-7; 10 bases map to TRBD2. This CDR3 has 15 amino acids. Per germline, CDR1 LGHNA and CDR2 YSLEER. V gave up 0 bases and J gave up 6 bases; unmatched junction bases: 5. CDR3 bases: TGCGCCAGCAGCCAAGATCTGCTAGCGGGGGCCGAGCAGTACTTC. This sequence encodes CASSQDLLAGAEQYF.